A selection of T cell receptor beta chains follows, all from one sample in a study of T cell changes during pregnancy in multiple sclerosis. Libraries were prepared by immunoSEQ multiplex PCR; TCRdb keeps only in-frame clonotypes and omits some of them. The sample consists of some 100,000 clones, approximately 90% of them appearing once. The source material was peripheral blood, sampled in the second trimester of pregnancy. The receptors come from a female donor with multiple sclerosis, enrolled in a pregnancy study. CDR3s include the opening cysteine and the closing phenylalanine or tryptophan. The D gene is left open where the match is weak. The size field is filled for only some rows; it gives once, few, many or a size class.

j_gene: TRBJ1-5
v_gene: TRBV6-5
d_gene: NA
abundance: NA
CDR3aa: CASRLGVNQPQHF
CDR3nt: TGTGCCAGCAGGCTCGGGGTCAATCAGCCCCAGCATTTT

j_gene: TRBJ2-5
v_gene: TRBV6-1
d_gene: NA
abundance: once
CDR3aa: CASSEVGGIGETQYF
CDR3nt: TGTGCCAGCAGTGAAGTAGGCGGGATAGGGGAGACCCAGTACTTC

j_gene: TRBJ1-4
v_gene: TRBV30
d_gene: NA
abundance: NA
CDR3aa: CAWSRMGGRLFF
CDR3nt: TGTGCCTGGAGCAGGATGGGGGGTAGGCTGTTTTTT

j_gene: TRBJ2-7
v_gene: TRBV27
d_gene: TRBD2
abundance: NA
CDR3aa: CASSPTSGGSYEQYF
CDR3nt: TGTGCCAGCAGTCCGACTAGCGGGGGCTCCTACGAGCAGTACTTC

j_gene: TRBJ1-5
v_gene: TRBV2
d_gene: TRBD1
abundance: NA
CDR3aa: CASSEEGARPQHF
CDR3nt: TGTGCCAGCAGTGAGGAGGGGGCGAGGCCCCAGCATTTT

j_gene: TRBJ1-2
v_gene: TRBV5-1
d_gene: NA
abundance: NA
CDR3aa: CASSLVTSSYSYGYTF
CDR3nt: TGCGCCAGCAGCTTGGTCACTTCCTCCTATTCGTATGGCTACACCTTC

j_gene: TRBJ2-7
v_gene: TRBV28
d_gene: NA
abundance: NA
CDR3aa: CASFSGGRTFYEQYF
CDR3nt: TGTGCCAGCTTTTCAGGTGGCCGGACTTTTTACGAGCAGTACTTC

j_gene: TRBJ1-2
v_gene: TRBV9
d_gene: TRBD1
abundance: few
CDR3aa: CASSVTGQGADGYTF
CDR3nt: TGTGCCAGCAGCGTAACGGGACAGGGGGCTGATGGCTACACCTTC

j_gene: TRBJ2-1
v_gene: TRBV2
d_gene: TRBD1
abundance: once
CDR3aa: CASRKVGTGNYNEQFF
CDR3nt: TGTGCCAGCAGGAAGGTTGGGACAGGGAACTACAATGAGCAGTTCTTC

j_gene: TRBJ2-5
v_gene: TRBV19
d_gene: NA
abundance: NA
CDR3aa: CASSPWTGETQYF
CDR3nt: TGTGCCAGTAGCCCCTGGACTGGAGAGACCCAGTACTTC

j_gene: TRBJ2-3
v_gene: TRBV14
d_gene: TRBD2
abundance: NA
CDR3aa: CASSQEGGTRGSRGYF
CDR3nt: TGTGCCAGCAGCCAAGAAGGGGGGACTAGGGGAAGCCGCGGGTATTTT

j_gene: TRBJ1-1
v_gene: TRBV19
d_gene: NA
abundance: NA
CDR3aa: CASSIGASNTEAFF
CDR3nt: TGTGCCAGTAGTATAGGGGCAAGCAACACTGAAGCTTTCTTT

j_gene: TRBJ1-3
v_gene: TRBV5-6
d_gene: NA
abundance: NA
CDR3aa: CASSLFRMDTIYF
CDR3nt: TGTGCCAGCAGCTTGTTCAGAATGGACACCATATATTTT

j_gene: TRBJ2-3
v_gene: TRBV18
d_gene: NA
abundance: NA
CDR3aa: CASSPSRTDSGTDTQYF
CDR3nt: TGTGCCAGCTCACCATCTCGGACAGATTCCGGCACAGATACGCAGTATTTT

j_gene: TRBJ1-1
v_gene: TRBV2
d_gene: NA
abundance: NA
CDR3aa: CASSRDKPNTEAFF
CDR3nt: TGTGCCAGCTCCAGGGACAAACCGAACACTGAAGCTTTCTTT

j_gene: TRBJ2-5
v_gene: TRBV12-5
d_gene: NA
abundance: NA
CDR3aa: CASGLGSGTQYF
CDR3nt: TGTGCTAGTGGTTTGGGAAGCGGGACCCAGTACTTC

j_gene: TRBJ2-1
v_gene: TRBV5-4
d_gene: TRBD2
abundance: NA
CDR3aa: CASSFPGGGVKNEQFF
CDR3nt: TGTGCCAGCAGCTTCCCTGGCGGGGGGGTTAAGAATGAGCAGTTCTTC

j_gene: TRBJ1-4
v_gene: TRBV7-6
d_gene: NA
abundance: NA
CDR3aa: CASSLVFGQGGEKLFF
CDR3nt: TGTGCCAGCAGCTTAGTCTTTGGGCAGGGAGGGGAAAAACTGTTTTTT

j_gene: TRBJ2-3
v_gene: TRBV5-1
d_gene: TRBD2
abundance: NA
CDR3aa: CASSFEAGGSTDTQYF
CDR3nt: TGCGCCAGCAGCTTCGAAGCGGGAGGTAGCACAGATACGCAGTATTTT

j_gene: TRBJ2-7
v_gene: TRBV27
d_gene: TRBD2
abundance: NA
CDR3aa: CASSFRIGLAGEQYF
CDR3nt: TGTGCCAGCAGTTTCCGAATAGGACTAGCGGGAGAGCAGTACTTC

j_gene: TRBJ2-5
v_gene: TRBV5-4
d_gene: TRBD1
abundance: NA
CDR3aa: CASSLERGHGTQYF
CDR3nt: TGTGCCAGCAGCTTGGAAAGGGGGCACGGGACCCAGTACTTC

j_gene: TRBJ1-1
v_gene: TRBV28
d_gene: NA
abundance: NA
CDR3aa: CASSLSAQGFTEAFF
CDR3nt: TGTGCCAGCAGTTTATCGGCCCAGGGGTTCACTGAAGCTTTCTTT

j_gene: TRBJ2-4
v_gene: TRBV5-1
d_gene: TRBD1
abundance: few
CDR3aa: CASSLGTGAVAKNIQYF
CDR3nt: TGCGCCAGCAGCTTGGGGACAGGGGCCGTAGCCAAAAACATTCAGTACTTC

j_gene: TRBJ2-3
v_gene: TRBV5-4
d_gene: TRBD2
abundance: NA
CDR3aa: CASSFGGRATDTQYF
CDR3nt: TGTGCCAGCAGCTTCGGCGGGAGGGCCACAGATACGCAGTATTTT

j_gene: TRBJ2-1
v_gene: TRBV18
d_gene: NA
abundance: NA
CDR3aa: CASYAGSPSFYNEQFF
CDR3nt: TGTGCCAGCTACGCCGGGTCTCCTTCTTTCTACAATGAGCAGTTCTTC

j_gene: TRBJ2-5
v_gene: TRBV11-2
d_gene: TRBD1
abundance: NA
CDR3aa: CASSTPRGYQETQYF
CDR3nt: TGTGCCAGCAGCACACCCAGGGGGTACCAAGAGACCCAGTACTTC

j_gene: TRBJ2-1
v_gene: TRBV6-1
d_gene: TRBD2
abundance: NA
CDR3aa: CASSEALAGAYNEQFF
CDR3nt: TGTGCCAGCAGTGAAGCCCTAGCGGGGGCTTACAATGAGCAGTTCTTC

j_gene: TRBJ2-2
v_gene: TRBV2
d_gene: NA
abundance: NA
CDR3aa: CASSERWGGLSGELFF
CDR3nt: TGTGCCAGCAGTGAAAGGTGGGGGGGCTTGTCCGGGGAGCTGTTTTTT

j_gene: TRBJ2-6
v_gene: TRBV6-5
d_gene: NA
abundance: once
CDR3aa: CASSYSEVSGANVLTF
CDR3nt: TGTGCCAGCAGTTACTCGGAGGTCTCTGGGGCCAACGTCCTGACTTTC

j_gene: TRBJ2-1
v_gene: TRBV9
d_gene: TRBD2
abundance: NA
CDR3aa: CASSVEASGGYEQFF
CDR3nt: TGTGCCAGCAGCGTAGAGGCTAGCGGGGGCTATGAGCAGTTCTTC

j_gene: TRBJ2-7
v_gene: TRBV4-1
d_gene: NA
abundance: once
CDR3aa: CASSRGTFYEQYF
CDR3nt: TGCGCCAGCAGCCGGGGGACATTCTACGAGCAGTACTTC

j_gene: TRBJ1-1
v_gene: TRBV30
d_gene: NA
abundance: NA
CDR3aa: CAWSVNRNTEAFF
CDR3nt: TGTGCCTGGAGTGTTAACAGGAACACTGAAGCTTTCTTT

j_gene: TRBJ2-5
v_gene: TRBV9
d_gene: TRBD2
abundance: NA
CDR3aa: CASSVGAGGLETQYF
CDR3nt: TGTGCCAGCAGCGTAGGAGCGGGGGGATTAGAGACCCAGTACTTC

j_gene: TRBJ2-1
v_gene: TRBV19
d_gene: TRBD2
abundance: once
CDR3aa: CASCQRAGGFNEQFF
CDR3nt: TGTGCCAGTTGTCAGCGAGCGGGAGGGTTCAATGAGCAGTTCTTC

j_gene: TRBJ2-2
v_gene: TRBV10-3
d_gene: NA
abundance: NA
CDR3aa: CAIKGGGNTGELFF
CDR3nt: TGTGCCATCAAGGGAGGGGGGAACACCGGGGAGCTGTTTTTT

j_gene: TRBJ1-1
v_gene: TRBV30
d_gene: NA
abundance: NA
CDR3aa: CAWSSGAMNTEAFF
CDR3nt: TGTGCCTGGAGTTCTGGGGCCATGAACACTGAAGCTTTCTTT

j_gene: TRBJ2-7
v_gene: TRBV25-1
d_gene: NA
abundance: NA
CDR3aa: CASSPPQGGYEQYF
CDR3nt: TGTGCCAGCAGTCCACCACAGGGTGGCTACGAGCAGTACTTC

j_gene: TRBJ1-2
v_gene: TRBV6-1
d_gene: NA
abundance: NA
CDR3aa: CASSLTRVYGYTF
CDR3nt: TGTGCCAGCAGCCTGACAAGAGTCTATGGCTACACCTTC

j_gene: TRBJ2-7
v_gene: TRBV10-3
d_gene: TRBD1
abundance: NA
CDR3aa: CAILRDRAPYEQYF
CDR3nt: TGTGCCATCCTACGGGACAGGGCACCCTACGAGCAGTACTTC

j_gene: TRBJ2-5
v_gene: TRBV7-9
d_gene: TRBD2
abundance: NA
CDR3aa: CASSLGLAGFQETQYF
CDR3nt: TGTGCCAGCAGCTTAGGGCTAGCGGGGTTCCAAGAGACCCAGTACTTC

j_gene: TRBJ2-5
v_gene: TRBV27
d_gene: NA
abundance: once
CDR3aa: CASSLSGVRGSRYETQYF
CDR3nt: TGTGCCAGCAGTTTATCGGGCGTTCGTGGGTCTCGATACGAGACCCAGTACTTC

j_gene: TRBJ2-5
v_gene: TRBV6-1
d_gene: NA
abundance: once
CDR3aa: CASSSRETQYF
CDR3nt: TGTGCCAGCAGCTCTAGGGAGACCCAGTACTTC

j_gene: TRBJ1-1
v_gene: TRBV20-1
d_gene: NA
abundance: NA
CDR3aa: CSATTLTEAFF
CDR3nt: TGCAGTGCTACAACTCTCACTGAAGCTTTCTTT

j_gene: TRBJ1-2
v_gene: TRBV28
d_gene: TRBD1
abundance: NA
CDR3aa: CASARYYRGYYGYTF
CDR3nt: TGTGCCAGCGCGCGCTACTACAGGGGGTACTATGGCTACACCTTC

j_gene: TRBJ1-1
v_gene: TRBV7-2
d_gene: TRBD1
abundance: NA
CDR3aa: CASSSRTGGNTEAFF
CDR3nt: TGTGCCAGCAGCTCCCGGACAGGGGGTAACACTGAAGCTTTCTTT

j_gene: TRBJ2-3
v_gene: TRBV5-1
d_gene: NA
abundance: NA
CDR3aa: CASRVFGSDTQYF
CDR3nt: TGCGCCAGCAGGGTGTTCGGGTCAGATACGCAGTATTTT

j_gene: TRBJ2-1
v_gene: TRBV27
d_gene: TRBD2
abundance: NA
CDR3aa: CASAGTIYNEQFF
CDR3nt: TGTGCCAGCGCAGGGACTATTTACAATGAGCAGTTCTTC

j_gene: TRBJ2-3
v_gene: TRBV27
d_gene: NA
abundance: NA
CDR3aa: CARWGTSTDTQYF
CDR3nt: TGTGCCAGGTGGGGCACCAGCACAGATACGCAGTATTTT

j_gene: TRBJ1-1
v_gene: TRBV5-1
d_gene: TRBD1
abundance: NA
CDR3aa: CASSQDRGLPQTEAFF
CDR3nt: TGCGCCAGCAGCCAAGACAGGGGGCTCCCCCAGACTGAAGCTTTCTTT

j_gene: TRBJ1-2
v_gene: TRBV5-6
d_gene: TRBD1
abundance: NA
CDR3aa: CASSGDRVGYGYTF
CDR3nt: TGTGCCAGCAGCGGCGACAGGGTAGGCTATGGCTACACCTTC

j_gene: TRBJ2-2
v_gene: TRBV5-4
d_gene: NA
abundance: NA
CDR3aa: CASSLQGPPSGELFF
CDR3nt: TGTGCCAGCAGCTTGCAGGGGCCTCCTAGCGGGGAGCTGTTTTTT

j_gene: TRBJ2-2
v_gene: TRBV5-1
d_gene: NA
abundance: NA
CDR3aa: CASSLGQLYTGELFF
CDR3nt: TGCGCCAGCAGCTTGGGACAGTTATACACCGGGGAGCTGTTTTTT

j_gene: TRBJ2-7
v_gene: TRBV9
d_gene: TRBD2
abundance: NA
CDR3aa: CASSVGGRGPDEQYF
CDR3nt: TGTGCCAGCAGCGTAGGAGGGAGGGGTCCTGACGAGCAGTACTTC

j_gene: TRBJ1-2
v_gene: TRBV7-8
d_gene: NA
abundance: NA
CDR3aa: CASSSLGVLYGYTF
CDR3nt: TGTGCCAGCAGCTCCTTGGGAGTGCTCTATGGCTACACCTTC

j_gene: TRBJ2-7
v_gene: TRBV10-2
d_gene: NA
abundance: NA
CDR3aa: CASSEGGSHEQYF
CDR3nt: TGCGCCAGCAGTGAGGGAGGATCCCACGAGCAGTACTTC

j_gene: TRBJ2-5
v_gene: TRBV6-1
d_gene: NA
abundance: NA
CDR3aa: CASSVLWETQYF
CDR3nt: TGTGCCAGCAGTGTACTCTGGGAGACCCAGTACTTC

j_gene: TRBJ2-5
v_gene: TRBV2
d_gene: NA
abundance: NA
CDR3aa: CASNTPEETQYF
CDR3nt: TGTGCCAGCAACACGCCTGAAGAGACCCAGTACTTC

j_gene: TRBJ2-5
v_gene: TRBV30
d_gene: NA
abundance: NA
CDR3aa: CAWTHRETQYF
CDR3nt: TGTGCCTGGACCCACCGGGAGACCCAGTACTTC

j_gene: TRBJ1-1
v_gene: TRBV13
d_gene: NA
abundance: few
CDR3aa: CASSSRQAEAFF
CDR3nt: TGTGCCAGCAGCTCCAGACAGGCTGAAGCTTTCTTT

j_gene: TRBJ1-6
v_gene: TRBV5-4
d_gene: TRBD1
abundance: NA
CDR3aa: CASSLGDRFRSPLHF
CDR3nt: TGTGCCAGCAGCTTGGGGGACAGGTTCAGGTCACCCCTCCACTTT